This TCR beta chain was obtained from a study of T-cell memory formation after mild COVID-19. On the study more broadly: The study found TCR clusters largely donor specific.

This clonotype has more than one count but fewer than ten. What it recognizes is unknown. Per the germline V gene, CDR1 is MNHEY and CDR2 is SVGAGI. The CDR3 extends over 13 amino acids. V was pared by 7 bases and J by 5 bases, with 5 bases of the junction left unmatched. The 5'RACE method, run with constant-segment primers, produced TCR alpha and TCR beta cDNA libraries (carrying sample barcodes and UMIs). TCRdb re-analysed the 5' RACE reads in MiXCR, keeping a single row per CDR3 protein. The profile covers about 350,000 distinct CDR3 sequences, with roughly 15% appearing a single time and approximately 22% taken by the ten largest. The study, taken as a whole, reports: The study detected some responding clones in pre-infection memory, suggesting cross-reactive memory joined.

The sequencing sample was made of PBMCs or a T cell subset sorted from them (not recorded which). The TCR originated in a man between 18 and 29 years old who had mild COVID-19 (a few samples of this study predate the infection). Cell type and time point are not known. The chain links TRBV6-5 to TRBJ2-5; 9 nucleotides agree with TRBD1. Here the CDR3 reads CASTMGQGETQYF. The CDR3 DNA is TGTGCCAGCACCATGGGACAGGGCGAGACCCAGTACTTC.